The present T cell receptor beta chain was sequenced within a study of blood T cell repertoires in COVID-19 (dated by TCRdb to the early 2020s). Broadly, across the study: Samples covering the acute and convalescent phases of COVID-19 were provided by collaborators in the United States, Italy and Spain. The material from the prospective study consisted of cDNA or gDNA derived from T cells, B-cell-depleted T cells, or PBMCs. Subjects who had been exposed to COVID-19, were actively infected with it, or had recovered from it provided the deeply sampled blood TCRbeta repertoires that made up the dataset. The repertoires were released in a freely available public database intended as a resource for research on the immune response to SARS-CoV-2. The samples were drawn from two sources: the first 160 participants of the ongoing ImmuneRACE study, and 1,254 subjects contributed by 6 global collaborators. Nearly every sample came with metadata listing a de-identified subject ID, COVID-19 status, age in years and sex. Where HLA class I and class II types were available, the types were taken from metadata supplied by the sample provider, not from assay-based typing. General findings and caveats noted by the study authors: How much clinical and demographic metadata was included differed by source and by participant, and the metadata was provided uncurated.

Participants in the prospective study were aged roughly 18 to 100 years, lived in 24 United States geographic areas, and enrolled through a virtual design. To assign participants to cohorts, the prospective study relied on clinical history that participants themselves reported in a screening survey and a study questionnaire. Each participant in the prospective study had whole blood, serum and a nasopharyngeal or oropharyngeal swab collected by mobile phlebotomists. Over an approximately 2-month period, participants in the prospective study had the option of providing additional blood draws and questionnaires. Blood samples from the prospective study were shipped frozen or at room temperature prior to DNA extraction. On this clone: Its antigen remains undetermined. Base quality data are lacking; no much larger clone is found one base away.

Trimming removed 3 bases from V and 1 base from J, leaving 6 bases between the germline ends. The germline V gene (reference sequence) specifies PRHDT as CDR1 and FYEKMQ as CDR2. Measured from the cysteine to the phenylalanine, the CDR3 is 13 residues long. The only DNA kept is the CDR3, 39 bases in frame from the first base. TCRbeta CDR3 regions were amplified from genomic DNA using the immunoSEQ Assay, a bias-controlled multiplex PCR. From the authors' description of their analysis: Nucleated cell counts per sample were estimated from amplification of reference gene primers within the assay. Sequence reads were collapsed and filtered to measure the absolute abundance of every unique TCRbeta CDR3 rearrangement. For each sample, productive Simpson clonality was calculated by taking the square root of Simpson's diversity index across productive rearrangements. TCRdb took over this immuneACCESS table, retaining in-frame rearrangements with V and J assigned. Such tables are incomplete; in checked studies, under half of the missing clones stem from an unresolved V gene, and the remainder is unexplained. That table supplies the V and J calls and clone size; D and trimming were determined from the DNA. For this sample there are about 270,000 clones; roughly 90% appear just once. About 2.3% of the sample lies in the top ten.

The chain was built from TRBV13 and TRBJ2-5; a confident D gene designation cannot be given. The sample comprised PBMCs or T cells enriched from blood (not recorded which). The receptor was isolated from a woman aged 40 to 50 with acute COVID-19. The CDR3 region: CASSFSSQETQYF. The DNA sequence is TGTGCCAGCAGCTTTTCGTCCCAAGAGACCCAGTACTTC.